This TCR beta chain comes out of a study of cytomegalovirus exposure and HLA in healthy donors. Broader study findings: A link between a missense DCLRE1C variant and TCR beta V- and J-gene trimming emerged from a later analysis.

As for this clone: What it binds is unknown.

Donors were ostensibly healthy at sampling, although undocumented immune exposures were probable. The PCR had 60 Vbeta and 13 Jbeta primers. Only in-frame clones appear in the TCRdb table, and some are missing; sequencing was by immunoSEQ multiplex PCR. The repertoire holds approximately 150,000 clones, with 79% as singletons. Sequencing was carried out using PBMCs. The source is a man aged 50 to 60 in good health and CMV-seropositive.

The CDR3 spells CASSFYLRTGIAFF. DNA of the CDR3: TGTGCCAGCAGTTTTTACTTGCGAACAGGGATTGCTTTCTTT. The V and J genes are TRBV28 and TRBJ1-1; tentatively, D is TRBD1 (6 bases). V shed 3 bases and J shed 11 bases, with 19 bases lying between them. The CDR3 runs to 14 residues. Germline loops: CDR1 MDHEN, CDR2 SYDVKM.